The clone carrying this T cell receptor beta chain was observed a handful of times. This sample is drawn from a study of T-cell memory formation after mild COVID-19. Study overall: Among the donors, TCR clusters were largely specific to each donor.

TCRdb recomputed calls from the 5' RACE reads with MiXCR, one row per CDR3 protein. The sample contains 500,000 to 550,000 distinct CDR3 sequences, about a fifth of which appear only once. V dropped 8 bases and J dropped 7; count of bases not matched to a gene: 8. CDR3 size: 13 residues. The sample taken for sequencing was PBMCs or a T cell subset sorted from them (not recorded which). The receptor was derived from an adult woman who had mild COVID-19 (a few samples of this study predate the infection). Cell type and time point are not known. J is TRBJ2-1 and V is TRBV12-3 or TRBV12-4; 7 nucleotides match TRBD2. CDR3 sequence (DNA): TGTGCCAGCGGACTAGTTTTAGGAAATGAGCAGTTCTTC. Its translation is CASGLVLGNEQFF.